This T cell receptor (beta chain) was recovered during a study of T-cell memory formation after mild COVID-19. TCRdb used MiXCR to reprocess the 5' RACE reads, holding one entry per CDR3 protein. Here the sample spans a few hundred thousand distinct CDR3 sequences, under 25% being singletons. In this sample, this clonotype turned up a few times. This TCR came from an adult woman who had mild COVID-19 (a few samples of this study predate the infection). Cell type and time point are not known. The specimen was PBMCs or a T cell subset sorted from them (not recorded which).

The DNA of the CDR3 is TGTGCCAGCAGCTTGGAGGGTCGTGGCTACACCTTC. It yields the protein CASSLEGRGYTF. V gene TRBV11-2 combines with J gene TRBJ1-2; D remains ambiguous. Trimming took 3 bases from V and 7 from J, leaving 9 bases between them. Germline V gene data show CDR1 as SGHAT and CDR2 as FQNNGV. The CDR3 is 12 residues long.